The clone carrying this T cell receptor (beta chain) was found many times. Its antigen is not known. The read comes to an end 3 residues before the CDR3 does, leaving the germline J gene to fill in the end. These data belong to a study of T cell clonality in common variable immunodeficiency. The study's findings and limits: Compared with controls, CVID subjects had fewer shared TCRbeta clones. The cause of increased CVID clonality remains unclear without subpopulation sequencing.

Here immunoSEQ multiplex PCR was the method, and the copy in TCRdb shows in-frame clones only, minus some. The sample contains around 29,000 clones, none occurring once; about 4.5% lies in the top ten. The germline V and J ends were trimmed by 5 bases and 3 bases, with 7 bases remaining between them. Germline assignment: CDR1 SEHNR and CDR2 FQNEAQ (reference sequence). The CDR3 consists of 12 residues. Donors gave roughly 5 to 8 ml heparinized peripheral whole blood. The V call is TRBV7-9, the J call TRBJ2-5; D gene uncertain. This TCR was sampled from a person between 18 and 75 years old in good health. Sequencing was carried out using peripheral blood mononuclear cells. The CDR3 region is CASSIYKETQYF. The sequenced part of the CDR3 DNA is TGTGCCAGCAGCATATATAAAGAGACC. Drawing the rest from reference TRBV7-9 and TRBJ2-5, the complete variable domain is DTGVSQNPRHKITKRGQNVTFRCDPISEHNRLYWYRQTLGQGPEFLTYFQNEAQLEKSRLLSDRFSAERPKGSFSTLEIQRTEQGDSAMYLCASSIYKETQYFGPGTRLLVL.